Here is one T cell receptor (beta chain) with its context. This clonotype was picked up a small number of times. Its specific antigen is unknown. No base-level quality is on record; no much larger clone is a single base apart. Via the germline V gene (reference sequence), CDR1 is SGHAT and CDR2 FQDESV. From the cysteine up to the phenylalanine, the CDR3 has a length of 16 residues. Only CDR3 DNA is held: 48 bases, read in frame from base 1. Trimming removed 5 bases from V and 5 bases from J; the gene matches leave 8 bases unexplained. The TCR beta CDR3 regions were amplified from RNA transcripts. The first round of RT-PCR for the TCR CDR3 was performed with the HTBI primer set and the Qiagen OneStep RT-PCR kit. A second multiplex PCR round built the libraries, followed by size selection and purification. Sequencing of the libraries was done on an Illumina HiSeq2000 using paired-end 100 bp reads. The study's processing was this. SOAPnuke was used to process the raw data, with reads discarded if the reads contained adapters or uncalled bases, had a mean Phred below 15, or lacked an exact constant-primer or identifier match. High-quality paired reads were merged with COPE v1.2.5, and unique nucleotide sequences were defined as clonotypes. Clonotypes were aligned to IMGT TRBV, TRBD and TRBJ reference segments using MiTCR v1.1. The analysis was restricted to V-J combinations with a frequency above 0.0001, which together covered 99% to 99.2% of the repertoires. The TCS score was defined as F50 (clonal expansion) divided by E x V (chaos), with BLOSUM62-based TCRdist calculated between CDR3 peptides within each V-J. Welch's t-statistics and random forest reduced around 510 V-J features to roughly 13, which were used in a naive Bayes classifier (R e1071). TCRdb reprocessed the public reads (quality trimming at Q25 with fastp, clone calling with MiXCR) and kept in-frame beta chains. A single entry per CDR3 protein holds the most common genes and DNA from its merged rows. TCRdb, rather than the study authors, made the V and J calls. The sample table shows 500,000 to 650,000 distinct CDR3 sequences, and approximately 20% are seen once. The top ten clonotypes cover about half of the sample.

The sample comes from a study of T cells in Graves' hyperthyroidism and ophthalmopathy (dated by TCRdb to between 2018 and 2020). With respect to the entire study: Peripheral blood samples were taken at initial diagnosis, before any treatment was given. After blood sampling, hyperthyroidism patients were treated with methimazole at a starting dose of 30 mg daily, and ophthalmopathy patients were treated with high-dose intravenous methylprednisolone. To identify distinguishing TCR V-J signatures, a discovery cohort of about 100 patients was used, comprising under 45 with Graves' ophthalmopathy and around 60 with stable Graves' hyperthyroidism. The paper reports TCR Vbeta CDR3 sequencing of some 140 peripheral blood samples: around 45 ophthalmopathy, under 85 hyperthyroidism and approximately 17 progressor patients. In several Graves' hyperthyroidism patients, the study also compared T-cell repertoires from thyroid tissue with T-cell repertoires from blood. The roughly 90 discovery patients were divided at random into training and test sets in a 7:3 ratio. Prospective prediction of ophthalmopathy was tested in an independent validation cohort of 18 to 20 hyperthyroidism patients and 17 patients who later progressed to ophthalmopathy.

Findings and caveats that apply to the study as a whole: A 13 V-J signature model separated ophthalmopathy from stable hyperthyroidism, with about 88% sensitivity and roughly 81% specificity in cross-validation and 80%/75% in testing. Sample size was not statistically predetermined, and investigators were not blinded to group allocation. In validation, the model predicted progression to ophthalmopathy a median of roughly 6.1 months before onset, with about 70% sensitivity and roughly 72% specificity. Blood samples also contained most of the expanded thyroid clonotypes (frequency above 0.001), which suggests that blood repertoires may reflect thyroid immune responses.

Ophthalmopathy patients had moderately to severely active disease, with a Clinical Activity Score of 3 or more, a NOSPECS grade of 4 or more, and a disease duration of less than 3 months. Patients with uncontrolled infections, other autoimmune diseases, pregnancy or lactation were excluded. Diagnoses were based on clinical symptoms, serum thyroxine and TRAb, thyroid ultrasound and orbital computed tomography. PBMCs were isolated from 7.5 to 10 ml of fresh peripheral blood by Ficoll-Paque density gradient centrifugation. Trizol reagent was used to extract total RNA, and RNA quality was then checked on an Agilent 2100 Bioanalyzer.

The sample was blood. The chain joins TRBV11-1 to TRBJ2-3, and TRBD2 matches 12 of the central bases. This clonotype was sampled from a man aged 40-50 years with Graves' ophthalmopathy. The DNA sequence is as follows: TGTGCCAGCAGCACACTGACTAGCGGGAGTATAGATACGCAGTATTTT. The encoded protein is CASSTLTSGSIDTQYF.